A single sample gave rise to the 4 T cell receptor beta chains below, sequenced in a study of cytomegalovirus exposure and HLA in healthy donors. PCR used 60 Vbeta primers and 13 Jbeta primers. Only in-frame clones appear in the TCRdb table, and some are missing; sequencing was by immunoSEQ multiplex PCR. The sample yields around 62,000 clones, around three quarters seen once. The specimen sequenced was PBMCs. The source of these receptors is a man between 60 and 70 years old in good health and CMV-seropositive.

J is TRBJ2-3 and V is TRBV19; TRBD2 matches at 10 bases. Germline loops: CDR1 LNHDA, CDR2 SQIVND (reference sequence). The ends lost 5 bases at V and 3 bases at J; junction bases unmatched: 2. The CDR3 is 14 residues long. CDR3 bases: TGTGCCAGTAGTGCTAGCGGGGGAACAGATACGCAGTATTTT. Its protein is CASSASGGTDTQYF.

The genes are TRBV10-3 and TRBJ1-2, with TRBD1 identical over 7 bases. The CDR3 length is 13 residues. CDR1 is ENHRY and CDR2 is SYGVKD in the germline V gene. J gave up 8 bases and V 6 bases, and 9 bases lay outside the gene matches. The chain's CDR3 is CAIRHGDRVGYTF. The CDR3, as DNA: TGTGCCATCAGGCATGGAGACAGGGTCGGCTACACCTTC.

The chain couples TRBV11-3 to TRBJ2-7, with D possibly TRBD1 on 5 matching bases. The CDR3 extends over 12 amino acids. From germline, CDR1 is SGHNT and CDR2 YENEEA. V shed 6 bases and J shed 4 bases, with 10 bases lying between them. The DNA of the CDR3 is TGTGCCAGCAGAAGGGGCATTTACGAGCAGTACTTC. This encodes CASRRGIYEQYF.

The CDR3 is CSASQGFTQYF. The CDR3 DNA follows: TGCAGTGCTTCGCAGGGTTTTACGCAGTATTTT. This chain links TRBV20-1 with TRBJ2-3; TRBD1 is a possible D gene (5 bases). The CDR3 runs 11 residues. The germline V gene encodes CDR1 DFQATT and CDR2 SNEGSKA (reference sequence). Trimming left V 5 bases short and J 8 bases short, with 11 bases between.